This T cell receptor beta chain derives from a study of blood T cell repertoires in COVID-19. Using immunoSEQ multiplex PCR, the repertoire was profiled, and TCRdb retains in-frame clones only, with some absent. This sample has about 200,000 clones, with 85% to 90% found just once. This CDR3 comprises 13 residues. J gave up 6 bases and V 5 bases, and 7 bases lay outside the gene matches. CDR1 SQVTM and CDR2 ANQGSEA come from the germline V gene. The rearrangement links TRBV29-1 to TRBJ2-7; the match to TRBD1 covers 10 bases. The material sequenced was peripheral blood. The TCR sequence derives from a man younger than 35 with active or convalescent COVID-19. Written as DNA, the CDR3 is TGCAGCGTTCACACCTGGACAGGGGGCGAGCAGTACTTC. This gives the protein CSVHTWTGGEQYF.